This T cell receptor (beta chain) emerged from a study of T cell clonality in common variable immunodeficiency. Some clones are missing from TCRdb's copy, which holds only in-frame ones; the method was immunoSEQ multiplex PCR. The profile covers 52,000 or so clones, none occurring a single time. Ten or more counts support this clone. The read comes to an end 3 residues before the CDR3 does, leaving the germline J gene to fill in the end. The CDR3 runs to 16 residues. V was clipped by 2 bases and J by 3 bases; unmatched bases: 10. The V gene's germline CDR1 is DFQATT and CDR2 SNEGSKA (reference sequence).

This clonotype was sampled from a person aged 18 to 75 in good health. What was sequenced was peripheral blood mononuclear cells. This chain links TRBV20-1 with TRBJ2-7, with TRBD2 identical over 10 bases. CDR3 protein: CSARFSTSGTLYEQYF. The CDR3 DNA, read in part, is TGCAGTGCTAGATTCTCAACTAGCGGGACCCTCTACGAG.